A single sample gave rise to the 32 T cell receptor beta chains below, sequenced in a study of blood T cell repertoires in COVID-19. The method was immunoSEQ multiplex PCR; TCRdb's version includes in-frame clones alone and lacks a portion of them. The profile shows under 90,000 clones, over 70% of them singletons. Source material: peripheral blood. These receptor sequences come from a human donor in a cohort sampled during active COVID-19.

The chain is built from TRBV2 and TRBJ1-1; D might be TRBD1 (5 bases). This CDR3 comprises 13 residues. Per the germline V gene, CDR1 is SNHLY and CDR2 is FYNNEI. With 5 bases removed from V and 6 bases from J, the gap between germline ends came to 13 bases. The CDR3 here is CASSQQEFSEAFF. The CDR3 bases are TGTGCCAGCAGTCAACAGGAATTCTCTGAAGCTTTCTTT.

V is TRBV19 and J is TRBJ2-2, with TRBD1 identical over 11 bases. This CDR3 contains 16 residues. CDR1 and CDR2 from the germline V gene are LNHDA and SQIVND (reference sequence). V shed 5 bases, J shed 6 bases, and the junction held 8 bases outside the gene matches. CDR3 nucleotide sequence: TGTGCCAGTAGTCCCTGGACAGGGGGCGGTCCCGGGGAGCTGTTTTTT. It codes for CASSPWTGGGPGELFF.

The chain links TRBV19 to TRBJ2-1, with TRBD1 matching 11 bases. Germline loops: CDR1 LNHDA, CDR2 SQIVND (reference sequence). The junction had 5 bases not matched to a gene; V was cut back by 1 base and J by 15 bases. The CDR3 contains 13 residues. The CDR3 sequence is CASSIGGQGEPFF. The CDR3 DNA reads TGTGCCAGTAGTATAGGGGGACAGGGGGAACCGTTCTTC.

This chain connects TRBV28 to TRBJ1-1; no firm D call. Germline loops: CDR1 MDHEN, CDR2 SYDVKM. The CDR3 has 12 residues. CDR3 residues: CALRGPDTEAFF. The CDR3 nucleotides read TGTGCTCTGCGGGGTCCGGACACTGAAGCTTTCTTT.

The chain recombines TRBV7-2 with TRBJ2-2; 7 bases align to TRBD1. Germline lookup yields CDR1 SGHTA and CDR2 FQGNSA. J gave up 5 bases and V 1 base, and 4 bases lay outside the gene matches. The CDR3 runs 15 residues. The CDR3 protein is CASSLDTRGTGELFF. The CDR3 bases are TGTGCCAGCAGCTTAGATACCAGGGGGACCGGGGAGCTGTTTTTT.

V and J are TRBV5-5 and TRBJ1-2; 10 nucleotides match TRBD1. CDR1 is SGHKS, CDR2 YYEKEE, per germline (reference sequence). The ends lost 0 bases at V and 3 bases at J; junction bases unmatched: 2. The CDR3 sequence is 15 residues long. The CDR3 sequence is CASSLGQGAYYGYTF. DNA for the CDR3: TGTGCCAGCAGCTTGGGACAGGGGGCTTACTATGGCTACACCTTC. Full variable domain (rest looked up from reference TRBV5-5 and TRBJ1-2): DAGVTQSPTHLIKTRGQQVTLRCSPISGHKSVSWYQQVLGQGPQFIFQYYEKEERGRGNFPDRFSARQFPNYSSELNVNALLLGDSALYLCASSLGQGAYYGYTFGSGTRLTVV.

The rearrangement links TRBV5-8 to TRBJ2-7, with D perhaps TRBD2 (5 bases). V lost 3 bases and J lost 11, with 21 bases in between. The CDR3 has 14 residues. The germline gives CDR1 SGHTS, CDR2 YDEGEE. In DNA, the CDR3 is TGTGCCAGCAGCTCCTCCAGGACTGGAACTCGGGAGTACGTC. This encodes CASSSSRTGTREYV.

This chain links TRBV3-1 (or the pseudogene TRBV3-2) with TRBJ2-5; maybe TRBD1 (5 bases). Germline CDR1 reads LGHDT; CDR2 reads YNNKEL (reference sequence). This CDR3 contains 15 residues. V was trimmed by 6 bases and J by 0 bases, leaving 14 bases between them. This CDR3 is CASSQQAMYQETQYF. The CDR3, as DNA: TGTGCCAGCAGTCAACAGGCAATGTACCAAGAGACCCAGTACTTC.

The rearrangement links TRBV5-3 to TRBJ1-2; possible D gene TRBD1, 5 bases. TRBV5-3 is classed as an ORF, of uncertain function. The CDR3 has 15 residues. Trimming stripped 2 bases from V and 3 bases from J, with 14 bases between. The CDR3 is CARSFLSGRHYGYTF. In nucleotides, the CDR3 is TGTGCCAGAAGCTTTCTTTCAGGGAGGCACTATGGCTACACCTTC.

J is TRBJ1-2 and V is TRBV7-9; D is uncertain. The CDR3 is 13 residues long. V lost 4 bases to trimming and J lost 11 bases, with 17 bases between them. Germline CDR1 is SEHNR and CDR2 is FQNEAQ (reference sequence). CDR3 residues: CASSSMVRVPYTF. CDR3 nucleotide sequence: TGTGCCAGCAGCTCCATGGTGAGGGTGCCGTACACCTTC.

This chain links TRBV4-1 with TRBJ1-4; 7 bases fit TRBD1. V gave up 3 bases and J gave up 0 bases; unmatched junction bases: 10. CDR1 and CDR2 (germline): MGHRA, YSYEKL. CDR3 length: 18 residues. The DNA for the CDR3 is TGCGCCAGCAGCCATACAGGGGCGCTAGTTGCAACTAATGAAAAACTGTTTTTT. This sequence encodes CASSHTGALVATNEKLFF.

V and J are TRBV5-1 and TRBJ2-1; 8 bases map to TRBD2. There are 15 residues in the CDR3. V shed 5 bases and J 1 base; nucleotides not matched to a gene: 5. Per germline, CDR1 SGHRS and CDR2 YFSETQ. Written as DNA, the CDR3 is TGCGCCAGCAGGACCCTAGCGGGTTCCTACAATGAGCAGTTCTTC. As protein: CASRTLAGSYNEQFF. Filled out from reference TRBV5-1 and TRBJ2-1, the complete variable domain reads KAGVTQTPRYLIKTRGQQVTLSCSPISGHRSVSWYQQTPGQGLQFLFEYFSETQRNKGNFPGRFSGRQFSNSRSEMNVSTLELGDSALYLCASRTLAGSYNEQFFGPGTRLTVL.

The rearrangement links TRBV2 to TRBJ2-7; TRBD1 matches at 9 bases. V was clipped by 1 base and J by 6 bases; unmatched bases: 19. The CDR3 contains 19 residues. Germline V lookup: CDR1 SNHLY, CDR2 FYNNEI. The CDR3 DNA follows: TGTGCCAGCAGTGAAGACAGGTGGGGACAGGGTTTTTACCTGAGCGAGCAGTACTTC. Encoded protein: CASSEDRWGQGFYLSEQYF.

V and J are TRBV6-6 and TRBJ1-6; D may be TRBD1 (5 bases). The CDR3 is 14 amino acids. Per germline, CDR1 MNHNY and CDR2 SVGAGI (reference sequence). Trimming stripped 2 bases from V and 7 bases from J, with 9 bases between. CDR3 sequence (DNA): TGTGCCAGCAGTTACGATCGACAGAATTCACCCCTCCACTTT. The encoded protein is CASSYDRQNSPLHF.

This chain uses TRBV28 with TRBJ2-2; the D gene is possibly TRBD2 (6 bases). The CDR3 runs to 14 residues. V shed 8 bases and J shed 6 bases, with 16 bases lying between them. CDR1 and CDR2 from the germline V gene are MDHEN and SYDVKM. CDR3 sequence: CASERAREAGELFF. The CDR3 DNA follows: TGTGCCAGCGAGAGAGCCAGGGAGGCCGGGGAGCTGTTTTTT.

The chain uses TRBV2 and TRBJ1-1; 7 bases agree with TRBD1. This CDR3 has 13 residues. Unmatched junction bases numbered 4, after V lost 6 bases and J lost 3 bases. In germline, CDR1 is SNHLY, CDR2 FYNNEI. CDR3 in amino acids: CASSADRYTEAFF. CDR3 bases: TGTGCCAGCAGCGCGGACAGGTACACTGAAGCTTTCTTT. Variable domain in full (rest from reference TRBV2 and TRBJ1-1): EPEVTQTPSHQVTQMGQEVILRCVPISNHLYFYWYRQILGQKVEFLVSFYNNEISEKSEIFDDQFSVERPDGSNFTLKIRSTKLEDSAMYFCASSADRYTEAFFGQGTRLTVV.

The chain carries TRBV6-2 or TRBV6-3 and TRBJ2-6; weak D call: TRBD1 (5 bases). The CDR3 is made up of 17 amino acids. Germline assignment: CDR1 MNHEY and CDR2 SVGEGT. Trimming pared 4 bases from V and 2 bases from J, leaving 15 bases between. CDR3 nucleotides: TGTGCCAGCAGTTCGGCAGGGTACGCTCCTGGGGCCAACGTCCTGACTTTC. It codes for CASSSAGYAPGANVLTF.

This clone was recorded only once. The V gene is TRBV5-4, the J gene TRBJ2-2; D may be TRBD2 (6 bases). This CDR3 has 17 amino acids. V lost 3 bases to trimming and J lost 0 bases, with 15 bases between them. CDR1 and CDR2 from the germline V gene are SGHNT and YYREEE (reference sequence). Here the CDR3 DNA reads TGTGCCAGCAGCTCCTCTTCGGCGGGGCCGAACACCGGGGAGCTGTTTTTT. It is translated as CASSSSSAGPNTGELFF.

This clone was seen a few times. This chain joins TRBV7-9 and TRBJ1-4; D not resolved. The V gene lost 6 bases and the J gene lost 4 bases, with 12 bases spanning the gap. Germline V lookup: CDR1 SEHNR, CDR2 FQNEAQ (reference sequence). The CDR3 covers 14 residues. The CDR3 nucleotides read TGTGCCAGCAGGTCCAATTCGGTTAATGAAAAACTGTTTTTT. It specifies CASRSNSVNEKLFF.

The V call is TRBV5-1, the J call TRBJ1-6, with D hard to call. This CDR3 is 14 amino acids long. The germline V and J ends were trimmed by 0 bases and 8 bases, with 9 bases remaining between them. Germline V gene lookup returns CDR1 SGHRS and CDR2 YFSETQ. CDR3 bases: TGCGCCAGCAGCTTGGCGATCGGGGATTCACCCCTCCACTTT. Translating it yields CASSLAIGDSPLHF.

Concerning this clone: A much bigger clone sits one base away, suggesting this may be a read error. V and J are TRBV4-3 and TRBJ1-1; 12 nucleotides match TRBD1. This CDR3 spans 18 amino acids. Germline V lookup: CDR1 LGHNA, CDR2 YSLEER. Trimming removed 5 bases from V and 5 bases from J; junction bases left unmatched: 15. In nucleotides, the CDR3 is TGCGCCAGCAGCTCCGGGACAGGGGGCGCGTGGGTGGGGACTGAAGCTTTCTTT. Amino acids: CASSSGTGGAWVGTEAFF.

This CDR3 reads CASSRVPSGGSQETQYF. In DNA, the CDR3 is TGTGCCAGCTCACGAGTCCCTAGCGGGGGTTCTCAAGAGACCCAGTACTTC. V usage is TRBV18 and J usage is TRBJ2-5, with 10 nucleotides matching TRBD2. The CDR3 spans 17 residues. Trimming cost V 4 bases and J 2 bases; bases outside gene matches: 10. The germline V gene encodes CDR1 KGHSH and CDR2 LQKENI.

The chain carries TRBV19 and TRBJ2-2; 8 nucleotides agree with TRBD1. Germline-derived CDR1 and CDR2 are LNHDA and SQIVND (reference sequence). The CDR3 has 15 residues. V shed 3 bases, J shed 6 bases, and the junction held 6 bases outside the gene matches. For the CDR3, the DNA is TGTGCCAGTAGTATTCGCATGACAGGGGCCGGGGAGCTGTTTTTT. It is translated as CASSIRMTGAGELFF.

The chain employs TRBV2 and TRBJ2-1; 8 nucleotides agree with TRBD2. The V and J ends lost 5 bases and 6 bases, in that order; junction bases with no gene match: 9. Germline CDR1 reads SNHLY; CDR2 reads FYNNEI. The CDR3 runs 15 residues. The CDR3 DNA follows: TGTGCCAGCAGTCGTGAAAGCGGGAGAACCAATGAGCAGTTCTTC. It translates to CASSRESGRTNEQFF.

The chain is built from TRBV13 and TRBJ2-3; 10 bases agree with TRBD2. The germline CDR1 and CDR2 sequences are PRHDT and FYEKMQ (reference sequence). V lost 3 bases and J lost 5; bases outside the gene matches: 2. The CDR3 is made up of 14 amino acids. The CDR3 sequence: CASSFRTSGDTQYF. The CDR3 nucleotides read TGTGCCAGCAGCTTTAGGACTAGCGGAGATACGCAGTATTTT.

V gene TRBV10-3 combines with J gene TRBJ2-1; D is unresolved. The CDR3 totals 15 residues. The V and J ends lost 6 bases and 0 bases respectively, with 12 bases between them. Per germline, CDR1 ENHRY and CDR2 SYGVKD. This CDR3 is CAISLEPNSYNEQFF. CDR3 nucleotides: TGTGCCATCAGCTTAGAACCGAACTCCTACAATGAGCAGTTCTTC.

The V gene is TRBV9, the J gene TRBJ1-6, with 8 positions matching TRBD1. The CDR3 consists of 15 residues. CDR1 and CDR2 (germline): SGDLS, YYNGEE. V shed 2 bases, J shed 7 bases, and the junction held 5 bases outside the gene matches. The CDR3 DNA reads as TGTGCCAGCAGCGTTGGACAGGGTTTCAATTCACCCCTCCACTTT. This sequence encodes CASSVGQGFNSPLHF.

This chain links TRBV5-4 with TRBJ2-1, with a weak D call TRBD2 (6 bases). V was cut by 4 bases and J by 0 bases, with 14 bases left in between. The germline V gene has CDR1 SGHNT and CDR2 YYREEE (reference sequence). This CDR3 region has 16 residues. Here the CDR3 DNA reads TGTGCCAGCAGCGGGGGAGGACATAGCTCCTACAATGAGCAGTTCTTC. Residues: CASSGGGHSSYNEQFF.

V and J are TRBV5-1 and TRBJ1-4, with TRBD1 matching 10 bases. The CDR3 is 15 amino acids. The trim removed 9 bases at V and 8 bases at J, leaving 13 bases unmatched. Germline lookup yields CDR1 SGHRS and CDR2 YFSETQ. CDR3 in DNA: TGCGCCACCTCTCCCGGGACAGGGGCTGCGGAAAAACTGTTTTTT. It encodes CATSPGTGAAEKLFF.

This chain uses TRBV29-1 with TRBJ2-3, with a tentative D call TRBD1 (5 bases). This CDR3 has 13 amino acids. The germline gives CDR1 SQVTM, CDR2 ANQGSEA. V lost 5 bases and J 0 bases, leaving 9 bases between the germline ends. CDR3 in DNA: TGCAGCGTTCGCAGGGCGAGCACAGATACGCAGTATTTT. The encoded protein is CSVRRASTDTQYF.

This chain joins TRBV13 and TRBJ2-1, with TRBD2 matching 8 bases. This CDR3 is built from 15 residues. Germline lookup yields CDR1 PRHDT and CDR2 FYEKMQ (reference sequence). J was trimmed by 6 bases and V by 2 bases; bases with no gene match: 6. The CDR3 coding sequence is TGTGCCAGCAGCTTACTCGCGGGGGGCTTCAATGAGCAGTTCTTC. This translates into CASSLLAGGFNEQFF.

The rearrangement joins TRBV6-5 to TRBJ2-7; 8 bases line up with TRBD1. The CDR3 is made up of 14 amino acids. CDR1 and CDR2 from the germline V gene are MNHEY and SVGAGI. Trimming at V came to 6 bases and at J to 2 bases, leaving 6 bases not matched to a gene. The DNA for the CDR3 is TGTGCCAGCAGGCCGGGACAGGCTGCCTACGAGCAGTACTTC. It yields the protein CASRPGQAAYEQYF.